This T cell receptor (beta chain) was profiled in a study of blood T cell repertoires in COVID-19. The CDR3 extends over 14 amino acids. The germline CDR1 and CDR2 sequences are MNHEY and SVGEGT. Trimming shortened V by 4 bases and J by 0 bases, and 9 bases separated the two germline ends. TCRdb's copy holds only in-frame clones and misses some; the assay was immunoSEQ multiplex PCR. Seen here are over 85,000 clones, around 87% observed once, and the top ten hold roughly 15%. V is TRBV6-2 or TRBV6-3 and J is TRBJ1-2; tentatively, D is TRBD1 (6 bases). The sample consisted of peripheral blood. The sequence was obtained from a male donor with acute or convalescent COVID-19. The CDR3 protein is CASSWHRANYGYTF. The CDR3 DNA reads TGTGCCAGCAGTTGGCACAGGGCTAACTATGGCTACACCTTC.